The entry below gives a single T cell receptor beta chain sequence along with its context. Its specificity is not known. The data originate from a study of T cell repertoires in cytomegalovirus infection. In the study overall: Newly reported HLA-C-restricted and thoroughly characterized HLA-B-restricted CMV epitopes were employed. Through public TCR beta signatures, both CMV infection and matching HLA type were indicated. Points from the study as a whole: The study found HLA-C-restricted CMV-specific TCR beta clonotypes dominating the ex vivo response. Summed public TCR beta family frequency identified CMV carriers bearing the relevant HLA.

TCRdb processed the reads anew with MiXCR; each CDR3 protein has one entry. The sample contains about 770,000 distinct CDR3 sequences, 25% to 30% of which appear only once. Germline trimming cut 7 bases from V and 4 bases from J; bases unmatched to any gene: 14. CDR1 and CDR2 from the germline V gene are MNHEY and SMNVEV (reference sequence). The CDR3 loop spans 16 amino acids. The sample consisted of cultured CD8+ T cells from PBMCs, taken from culture after CMV antigen stimulation. This clonotype was obtained from a human donor in good health (CMV status not recorded). Some clones in this sample may be carry-over from other donors' samples. This sequence joins TRBV27 and TRBJ2-3, with 7 bases lining up with TRBD1. The CDR3 spells CASNRDSWNAPDTQYF. In DNA form, the CDR3 reads TGTGCCAGCAATAGGGACAGTTGGAACGCGCCAGATACGCAGTATTTT.